Listed below are T cell receptor beta chains from one sample, sequenced in a study of technical replicates of blood from several donors. Method: immunoSEQ multiplex PCR; TCRdb's copy keeps in-frame clones and lacks some. The data hold 73,000 or so clones, with more than 85% observed a single time. Specimen: T cells isolated from PBMCs. The receptors come from a human donor in good health. Each CDR3 is given with its conserved first and last residue. The D gene is left open where the match is weak. The size field is filled for only some rows; it gives once, few, many or a size class.

clone size | J gene | V gene | D gene | CDR3 DNA | CDR3 protein
NA | TRBJ2-3 | TRBV2 | TRBD2 | TGTGCCAGCAGATCACTAGCGGGACCGGATACGCAGTATTTT | CASRSLAGPDTQYF
NA | TRBJ2-2 | TRBV18 | NA | TGTGCCAGCTCACCACCGTTGATTCTGAGACAGGAGAACACCGGGGAGCTGTTTTTT | CASSPPLILRQENTGELFF
few | TRBJ1-1 | TRBV6-5 | NA | TGTGCCAGCAGTTACTCGTTAGCTAACACTGAAGCTTTCTTT | CASSYSLANTEAFF
NA | TRBJ1-2 | TRBV5-6 | NA | TGTGCCAGCAGCTTGGGTAAAATTCACTATGGCTACACCTTC | CASSLGKIHYGYTF
NA | TRBJ2-7 | TRBV7-7 | TRBD2 | TGTGCCAGCAGCTCTGGTAGCGGGAGGGCCTACGAGCAGTACTTC | CASSSGSGRAYEQYF
NA | TRBJ2-2 | TRBV27 | NA | TGTGCCAGCACTATGGGGTGGGGGAGGACCGGGGAGCTGTTTTTT | CASTMGWGRTGELFF
once | TRBJ1-2 | TRBV5-1 | NA | TGCGCCAGCAGCTTGGGGGGGGGCAGGGACGGACGAGGCTACACCTTC | CASSLGGGRDGRGYTF
NA | TRBJ2-1 | TRBV7-2 | NA | TGTGCCAGCAGCGAAGACATGAGCTCCTACAATGAGCAGTTCTTC | CASSEDMSSYNEQFF
NA | TRBJ1-1 | TRBV4-1 | TRBD1 | TGCGCCAGCAGCCAAGGGACAGGGTATGGTCGTCACACTGAAGCTTTCTTT | CASSQGTGYGRHTEAFF
NA | TRBJ2-7 | TRBV10-1 | NA | TGCGCCAGCAGCAGACAGATCAACTACGAGCAGTACTTC | CASSRQINYEQYF
NA | TRBJ2-2 | TRBV10-1 | NA | TGCGCCAGCAGTAGCCCTGTGGGGCTGGTTAACACCGGGGAGCTGTTTTTT | CASSSPVGLVNTGELFF
NA | TRBJ2-7 | TRBV19 | TRBD1 | TGTGCCAGTAGTGCTAACTCGGGACAGGGCTACGAGCAGTACTTC | CASSANSGQGYEQYF
NA | TRBJ1-2 | TRBV2 | TRBD1 | TGTGCCAGCCGTCCCGGGACAGGGTCGAGCTACACCTTC | CASRPGTGSSYTF
NA | TRBJ2-5 | TRBV2 | TRBD1 | TGTGCCAGCAGTGAAGCTGGACAGGACAGGTCGGAGCAGTACTTC | CASSEAGQDRSEQYF
NA | TRBJ2-7 | TRBV5-4 | NA | TGTGCCAGCAGCTCGCGGCACTCCTACGAGCAGTACTTC | CASSSRHSYEQYF
NA | TRBJ2-5 | TRBV6-6 | TRBD1 | TGTGCCAGCAGTCCAGGGGGCAGAGAGACCCAGTACTTC | CASSPGGRETQYF
NA | TRBJ1-1 | TRBV28 | NA | TGTGCCAGCAGCCGAGGGGGAAGGTCCCAGGAAGCTTTCTTT | CASSRGGRSQEAFF
NA | TRBJ2-1 | TRBV7-6 | NA | TGTGCCAGCAACCCCGAGGGGGAGCTCTACAATGAGCAGTTCTTC | CASNPEGELYNEQFF
NA | TRBJ2-7 | TRBV5-1 | TRBD2 | TGCGCCAGCAGCTTGGTTGGGACTAGCCCCTACGAGCAGTACTTC | CASSLVGTSPYEQYF
NA | TRBJ2-1 | TRBV6-6 | NA | TGTGCCACCGGTCCAGGGGAGGGTTTCAATGAGCAGTTCTTC | CATGPGEGFNEQFF
NA | TRBJ2-5 | TRBV5-1 | NA | TGCGCCAGCAGCTTGTCCAACAGACAAGAGACCCAGTACTTC | CASSLSNRQETQYF
NA | TRBJ2-2 | TRBV7-6 | TRBD2 | TGTGCCAGCAGCTTAGGGGGACTAACCGGGGAGCTGTTTTTT | CASSLGGLTGELFF
NA | TRBJ2-2 | TRBV6-6 | NA | TGTGCCGCCCGAGAAGGACTCAACACCGGGGAGCTGTTTTTT | CAAREGLNTGELFF
NA | TRBJ1-4 | TRBV7-9 | NA | TGTGCCAGCAGCCCAAACCAGGGGTTAAATGAAAAACTGTTTTTT | CASSPNQGLNEKLFF
NA | TRBJ2-7 | TRBV27 | TRBD1 | TGTGCCAGCAGTTCGACAGGGACAGGGATCGAGCAGTACTTC | CASSSTGTGIEQYF
NA | TRBJ2-7 | TRBV30 | NA | TGTGCCTGGAGTGCAATTTACGAGCAGTACTTC | CAWSAIYEQYF
NA | TRBJ2-5 | TRBV5-6 | TRBD1 | TGTGCCAGCAGCTACAGGGGGCGAGAGACCCAGTACTTC | CASSYRGRETQYF
NA | TRBJ2-6 | TRBV2 | NA | TGTGCCAGCAGTGATGGGCAACGAGATAATTCTGGGGCCAACGTCCTGACTTTC | CASSDGQRDNSGANVLTF
NA | TRBJ2-7 | TRBV30 | TRBD1 | TGTGCCTGCGGACAGGGAACCTACGAGCAGTACTTC | CACGQGTYEQYF
NA | TRBJ2-2 | TRBV10-3 | TRBD2 | TGTGCCATCAGTGACCTCACGCAGCGGGGCCAACCCGGGGAGCTGTTTTTT | CAISDLTQRGQPGELFF
once | TRBJ2-7 | TRBV19 | TRBD1 | TGTGCCAGTAGTATCGATGGGACAGGGTACTCCTACGAGCAGTACTTC | CASSIDGTGYSYEQYF
NA | TRBJ1-1 | TRBV2 | TRBD1 | TGTGCCAGCAGTGAAGCGGGCAGGGGGGACACTGAAGCTTTCTTT | CASSEAGRGDTEAFF
once | TRBJ1-1 | TRBV19 | NA | TGTGCCAGTAGCGCGCGCTTCATGAACACTGAAGCTTTCTTT | CASSARFMNTEAFF
NA | TRBJ2-3 | TRBV14 | NA | TGTGCCAGCAGCCAAGGTCAGAGGGATACGCAGTATTTT | CASSQGQRDTQYF
NA | TRBJ2-1 | TRBV6-6 | TRBD2 | TGTGCCACAACGTACGGGCGGGGGGGTGGTTTAGGTGAGCAGTTCTTC | CATTYGRGGGLGEQFF
few | TRBJ1-5 | TRBV2 | NA | TGTGCCAGCAGTACAGGTCTGAATCAGCCCCAGCATTTT | CASSTGLNQPQHF
NA | TRBJ1-5 | TRBV28 | TRBD1 | TGTGCCAGCAGTTTACCCGGGACAGGAGGCAATCAGCCCCAGCATTTT | CASSLPGTGGNQPQHF
NA | TRBJ2-3 | TRBV25-1 | NA | TGTGCCAGCAGTGTAAAATCTGGCACAGATACGCAGTATTTT | CASSVKSGTDTQYF
NA | TRBJ1-2 | TRBV18 | TRBD1 | TGTGCCAGCTCACCGGACAGGGCATATGGCTACACCTTC | CASSPDRAYGYTF
NA | TRBJ2-7 | TRBV7-9 | NA | TGTGCCAGCAGCCCCCCAATAGAATCCTACGAGCAGTACTTC | CASSPPIESYEQYF
NA | TRBJ1-4 | TRBV29-1 | NA | TGCAGCGGCGGACAGCCAGAAAAACTGTTTTTT | CSGGQPEKLFF
NA | TRBJ2-2 | TRBV11-3 | NA | TGTGCCAGCAGCTTAGATCAGTTTGGCAGGGAGAACACCGGGGAGCTGTTTTTT | CASSLDQFGRENTGELFF
NA | TRBJ2-3 | TRBV6-5 | NA | TGTGCCAGCAGTTACGCCTTTAACACAGGAGATACGCAGTATTTT | CASSYAFNTGDTQYF
NA | TRBJ1-1 | TRBV27 | NA | TGTGCCAGCAAACTCGCCCCTGTGGCAGGGAACACTGAAGCTTTCTTT | CASKLAPVAGNTEAFF
NA | TRBJ1-3 | TRBV5-4 | TRBD1 | TGTGCCAGCAGCTTCCAGGGGGGACCAGGAAACACCATATATTTT | CASSFQGGPGNTIYF
NA | TRBJ2-6 | TRBV13 | NA | TGTGCCAGCAGCTTGCAGCGACGACAGGCCTTCTCTGGGGCCAACGTCCTGACTTTC | CASSLQRRQAFSGANVLTF
NA | TRBJ2-7 | TRBV30 | NA | TGTGCCTGGAGTCCACCGGGACTGATGACCTACGAGCAGTACTTC | CAWSPPGLMTYEQYF
once | TRBJ2-1 | TRBV11-2 | TRBD2 | TGTGCCAGCAGTTGGAGCGGGGGAGGCTCCTACAATGAGCAGTTCTTC | CASSWSGGGSYNEQFF
NA | TRBJ1-1 | TRBV16 | TRBD1 | TGTGCCAGCAGCCAATCGGCAGGACAGGTTAACACTGAAGCTTTCTTT | CASSQSAGQVNTEAFF
NA | TRBJ1-1 | TRBV6-5 | NA | TGTGCCAGCAGTGTATCCACAGGGCGGACTGAAGCTTTCTTT | CASSVSTGRTEAFF